This TCR beta chain was obtained from a study of PD-1 blockade in classical Hodgkin lymphoma. The germline V gene encodes CDR1 MNHEY and CDR2 SMNVEV (reference sequence). V lost 11 bases and J lost 3; bases outside the gene matches: 5. This CDR3 region has 12 residues. Time point given: cycle 4 day 1 (C4D1), after six to seven weeks of nivolumab. There was relapse after autologous stem cell transplantation in every patient, and there was variation in brentuximab vedotin exposure. TCRdb keeps only in-frame clones here, not all; method: immunoSEQ multiplex PCR. This table holds some 30,000 clones, about 72% found once. General study points: It was reported that newly diagnosed patients had less baseline TCR diversity than healthy donors. Patients starting nivolumab less than 1 year after ASCT had lower diversity and were excluded from later analyses.

As for this clone: Its specificity is not known.

This chain connects TRBV27 to TRBJ1-2; 8 positions agree with TRBD1. The starting material was peripheral blood mononuclear cells (PBMCs), obtained before the fourth cycle of nivolumab. The TCR comes from a human donor with classical Hodgkin lymphoma. This CDR3 reads CAAKDRDYGYTF. CDR3 bases: TGTGCCGCAAAGGACAGGGACTATGGCTACACCTTC.